Listed below are T cell receptor beta chains from one sample, sequenced in a study of blood T cells in healthy people across ages. TCRdb independently ran MiXCR on the 5' RACE reads; one entry per CDR3 protein. The repertoire consists of around 1,800,000 distinct CDR3 sequences, with roughly two fifths occurring once and the leading ten covering more than 20%. Sequenced input: blood. These receptors originate from a human donor in good health. The CDR3 runs from the conserved cysteine through the conserved F or W. The D gene is left open where the match is weak. Clone size is stated in some rows and not others, as once, few, many or a class when expanded.

DNA	CDR3	D	length	size	V	J
TGTGCCAGCTCAGAAAGCGGGCCTAGCACAGATACGCAGTATTTT	CASSESGPSTDTQYF	-	15	-	TRBV2	TRBJ2-3
TGTGCCAGCAGCTTAATGGGCGACGGTGGAGATACGCAGTATTTT	CASSLMGDGGDTQYF	-	15	few	TRBV7-9	TRBJ2-3
TGTGCTAGTGGTTTGGTTCTCGCCCGGGACAGCAACTATGGCTACACCTTC	CASGLVLARDSNYGYTF	TRBD1	17	-	TRBV12-5	TRBJ1-2
TGTGCCAGCAGCTTTGGGATCTCAGGTTCACCCCTCCACTTT	CASSFGISGSPLHF	-	14	few	TRBV7-2	TRBJ1-6
TGTGCCAGCAGCTTCGAGGGATGGGGTGAGCAGTTCTTC	CASSFEGWGEQFF	-	13	few	TRBV7-3	TRBJ2-1
TGTGCCAGCAGCTTTGTCTGGAGGTCGGGGGAGCAGTACTTC	CASSFVWRSGEQYF	-	14	-	TRBV5-5	TRBJ2-4
TGCAGTGCTAGAAGGGGGCTCTATGGCTACACCTTC	CSARRGLYGYTF	TRBD1	12	-	TRBV20-1	TRBJ1-2
TGTGCCAGCAGCTTCTCTGGCGGCAGCTCTGGAAACACCATATATTTT	CASSFSGGSSGNTIYF	-	16	-	TRBV5-5	TRBJ1-3
TGTGCCAGCAGCCCGTCCGGGGACTTCCCGCAAGAGACCCAGTACTTC	CASSPSGDFPQETQYF	-	16	-	TRBV7-3	TRBJ2-5
TGCAGCGTTGAACTCTCTGGGGTGTCGCACCAAGAGACCCAGTACTTC	CSVELSGVSHQETQYF	-	16	-	TRBV29-1	TRBJ2-5
TGCAGTGCTACGAGGCCTGGGGCCTCTGGGGCCAACGTCCTGACTTTC	CSATRPGASGANVLTF	-	16	-	TRBV20-1	TRBJ2-6
TGTGCCAGCAGCATTCCGGGACTAGCGACCGAAGAGACCCAGTACTTC	CASSIPGLATEETQYF	TRBD2	16	-	TRBV2	TRBJ2-5
TGTGCCAGCAGCACAATAGGGACCTACGAGCAGTACTTC	CASSTIGTYEQYF	-	13	few	TRBV7-9	TRBJ2-7
TGTGCCAGCAGTTACCTAGCGGGAGGCCCTGAGCAGTTCTTC	CASSYLAGGPEQFF	TRBD2	14	-	TRBV12-3/TRBV12-4	TRBJ2-1
TGTGCCAGCAGCTTAGGGGGTCGGGATTCACCCCTCCACTTT	CASSLGGRDSPLHF	-	14	few	TRBV7-2	TRBJ1-6
TGCGCCAGCAGCCCCCGACAGGGGGCTGGGGAGACCCAGTACTTC	CASSPRQGAGETQYF	TRBD1	15	many	TRBV5-1	TRBJ2-5
TGTGCCTGGAGTGTATCGGAAGATTTAAACATTCAGTACTTC	CAWSVSEDLNIQYF	-	14	-	TRBV30	TRBJ2-4
TGTGCCAGCAGCGACGCAGGGGCAACCTACGAGCAGTACTTC	CASSDAGATYEQYF	-	14	-	TRBV7-9	TRBJ2-7
TGTGCCAGCTCTGGCTCGGACATGCCCGAGCAGTACTTC	CASSGSDMPEQYF	-	13	few	TRBV25-1	TRBJ2-7
TGTGCCAGCAGATCGACAGACGCTTCCTACGAGCAGTACTTC	CASRSTDASYEQYF	-	14	-	TRBV28	TRBJ2-7
TGCAGTGCTAGCTTCGGGGGGAGCACAGATACGCAGTATTTT	CSASFGGSTDTQYF	TRBD2	14	few	TRBV20-1	TRBJ2-3
TGTGCCAGCAGCCAGAATACAGAGACCTTATACGAGCAGTACTTC	CASSQNTETLYEQYF	-	15	-	TRBV4-2	TRBJ2-7
TGTGCCAGCAGCTTTTTGGCGGGTGAAGCTTTCTTT	CASSFLAGEAFF	-	12	few	TRBV7-2	TRBJ1-1
TGTGCCAGCAGTCCGAGACTAGGAGGGGCCAATGAGCAGTTCTTC	CASSPRLGGANEQFF	-	15	few	TRBV11-2	TRBJ2-1
TGTGCCAGCTCACCGTTGAGACAGGGGATGAACACTGAAGCTTTCTTT	CASSPLRQGMNTEAFF	TRBD1	16	-	TRBV18	TRBJ1-1
TGTGCCAGCAGTCTTCCTCAGGGAGGGACCAAAAACATTCAGTACTTC	CASSLPQGGTKNIQYF	TRBD2	16	few	TRBV7-6	TRBJ2-4
TGTGCCAGCAGCCCGTATGGTAGCGGGTTTGAGCAGTTCTTC	CASSPYGSGFEQFF	TRBD2	14	-	TRBV7-2	TRBJ2-1
TGCAGTGCTAGAGATCAAGGTAGCGGGGGGGCCTACGAGCAGTACTTC	CSARDQGSGGAYEQYF	TRBD2	16	once	TRBV20-1	TRBJ2-7
TGCAGCGTGGGGGATTGGGGACAAGAGACCCAGTACTTC	CSVGDWGQETQYF	-	13	-	TRBV29-1	TRBJ2-5
TGTGCCAGCAGTTTGCATCAAAACTACGAGCAGTACTTC	CASSLHQNYEQYF	-	13	many	TRBV12-3/TRBV12-4	TRBJ2-7
TGTGCCAGCAGCTCCACAGTAGGGCCCTATGGCTACACCTTC	CASSSTVGPYGYTF	-	14	few	TRBV12-3/TRBV12-4	TRBJ1-2
TGTGCCATCAGCCCGGCTACTGGGACAGCCTACAACTATGGCTACACCTTC	CAISPATGTAYNYGYTF	TRBD1	17	-	TRBV10-3	TRBJ1-2
TGCGCCAGCAGCCCAGGGGTCAATAATGAAAAACTGTTTTTT	CASSPGVNNEKLFF	-	14	-	TRBV5-1	TRBJ1-4
TGTGCCAGCAGTTTTTATGGGAAGGGCAACACTGAAGCTTTCTTT	CASSFYGKGNTEAFF	-	15	-	TRBV27	TRBJ1-1
TGTGCCAGCAGCTTGTACCTGACCACGCGACAAGAGACCCAGTACTTC	CASSLYLTTRQETQYF	-	16	-	TRBV5-6	TRBJ2-5
TGTGCCAGCAGCGAGCAAGGTGGACAGTATGGGGGTGGCTACACCTTC	CASSEQGGQYGGGYTF	-	16	-	TRBV9	TRBJ1-2
TGTGCCAGCAGCCCCCGGGCTCCTTACTATGGCTACACCTTC	CASSPRAPYYGYTF	-	14	-	TRBV2	TRBJ1-2
TGTGCCAGCACCTACCAAGAGACCCAGTACTTC	CASTYQETQYF	-	11	many	TRBV11-2	TRBJ2-5
TGCGCCAGCAGCCAAGGGGTACCATTTAATACGCAGTATTTT	CASSQGVPFNTQYF	-	14	-	TRBV4-1	TRBJ2-3
TGTGCCATCAGTGGACTAGCGGGGGCGAGCACAGATACGCAGTATTTT	CAISGLAGASTDTQYF	TRBD2	16	few	TRBV10-3	TRBJ2-3
TGTGCCAGCAGCCAAACACAGAGGGGTTATGGCTACACCTTC	CASSQTQRGYGYTF	-	14	few	TRBV7-2	TRBJ1-2
TGCGCCAGCAGCCAACTCCCGGGACAGGGGAGAGATACGCAGTATTTT	CASSQLPGQGRDTQYF	TRBD1	16	few	TRBV4-1	TRBJ2-3
TGTGCCGGCTCACCCTCGGGGGGCGGCCCTGAAGCTTTCTTT	CAGSPSGGGPEAFF	-	14	-	TRBV18	TRBJ1-1
TGTGCCAGTACGTTGGCCCTTCGGGTACAGGGCGGCTACACCTTC	CASTLALRVQGGYTF	-	15	-	TRBV19	TRBJ1-2
TGTGCCAGCCTGGGGGATACCCGACCCAATGAGCAGTTCTTC	CASLGDTRPNEQFF	-	14	-	TRBV6-2/TRBV6-3	TRBJ2-1
TGTGCCAGCAGTTACGTTGGGCCCACAGATACGCAGTATTTT	CASSYVGPTDTQYF	-	14	few	TRBV10-3	TRBJ2-3
TGTGCCAGCAGTGTGTCTGGGGAGGGGGAGGTTTTGGAGCAGTACTTC	CASSVSGEGEVLEQYF	-	16	few	TRBV25-1	TRBJ2-7
TGTGCCAGCCTTCAAGTGGACGGATACTCCTACGAGCAGTACTTC	CASLQVDGYSYEQYF	-	15	-	TRBV6-6	TRBJ2-7
TGCGCCAGCAGCCCTGGGACAGGGTCGCGACAGCCCCAGCATTTT	CASSPGTGSRQPQHF	TRBD1	15	few	TRBV5-1	TRBJ1-5
TGTGCCAGCAGCTTACAGGGTGAAAATTCACCCCTCCACTTT	CASSLQGENSPLHF	-	14	-	TRBV7-2	TRBJ1-6
TGCGCCAGCACCCGACAACTAGCGGCTGTAGCCAAAAACATTCAGTACTTC	CASTRQLAAVAKNIQYF	TRBD2	17	-	TRBV10-1	TRBJ2-4
TGTGCCAGCAGCGAAGAACAACAGGGGGAGAACACTGAAGCTTTCTTT	CASSEEQQGENTEAFF	TRBD1	16	-	TRBV4-2	TRBJ1-1
TGTGCCAGCAGCGTAGAAGGCGTAGGATCAGATACGCAGTATTTT	CASSVEGVGSDTQYF	-	15	-	TRBV9	TRBJ2-3
TGTGCCAGCAGCCAACCCGGGACAAGAGGGAAGGGAGATACGCAGTATTTT	CASSQPGTRGKGDTQYF	-	17	many	TRBV4-2	TRBJ2-3